This TCR beta chain was identified in a study of Graves' ophthalmopathy and Graves' hyperthyroidism. In its sample, this clonotype was seen many times. Antigen: not known. RNA transcripts served as template for amplifying TCR beta CDR3 sequences. An opening RT-PCR round employed HTBI primers and preceded a second-round multiplex PCR. TCRdb redid the calling of the multiplex PCR reads with MiXCR, one entry per CDR3 protein. The profile shows over 500,000 distinct CDR3 sequences, approximately 21% of them singletons. Study observations and caveats: The model achieved about 64% sensitivity and less than 85% specificity for ophthalmopathy progression.

The sample was peripheral blood. The receptor was isolated from a woman aged 18-30 years with stable Graves' hyperthyroidism. Some clones in this sample may be carry-over from other donors' samples.

The CDR3, as DNA: TGTGCCAGCAGTTTAAGGGGGCGCGTAATATCTCAGCCCCAGCATTTT. This translates into CASSLRGRVISQPQHF. The chain has TRBV28 and TRBJ1-5, with 7 positions matching TRBD1. There are 16 residues in the CDR3. V shed 2 bases, J shed 6 bases, and the junction held 10 bases outside the gene matches. The germline V gene encodes CDR1 MDHEN and CDR2 SYDVKM.